This T cell receptor (beta chain) appears in the sequencing data of a study of cytomegalovirus exposure and HLA in healthy donors. For the study at large: A subsequent analysis reported that the 100 to 150 validation repertoires were produced on the same platform that had also been used for the roughly 700 first-cohort repertoires.

Study-wide results and caveats: There were some public TCRs occurring in many donors, but most TCR sequences were rare.

Assay: immunoSEQ multiplex PCR; the TCRdb copy retains only in-frame clones and omits some. The sample includes 80,000 to 100,000 clones, roughly 84% of them seen just once. Germline V gene sequence: CDR1 MNHNY, CDR2 SVGAGI (reference sequence). The CDR3 runs to 15 residues. V lost 6 bases and J lost 2, with 17 bases in between. Worth noting for this clone: Its antigen remains unidentified.

The chain joins TRBV6-6 to TRBJ2-7; D is perhaps TRBD1 (5 bases). The sequence derives from a man between 18 and 35 years old in good health and CMV-seropositive. Specimen: PBMCs. The CDR3 region is CASSPRQGAAYEQYF. In DNA form, the CDR3 reads TGTGCCAGCAGCCCAAGGCAAGGGGCGGCCTACGAGCAGTACTTC.